These T cell receptor beta chains were read from a single sample in a study of T cells in localized non-small cell lung cancer. Data came from immunoSEQ multiplex PCR; TCRdb stores just in-frame clones and leaves some out. The table lists about 20,000 clones, 75% to 85% of them singletons. The material sequenced was peripheral blood, taken before any cancer treatment. These receptors came from a man between 40 and 75 years old with stage I lung adenocarcinoma. CDR3s include the opening cysteine and the closing phenylalanine or tryptophan. D genes are given only for firm matches. Size tells how often a clone was seen (once, few, many) or the class of an expanded clone, and some rows leave it out.

clone size,J gene,V gene,D gene,CDR3 DNA,CDR3 protein
-,TRBJ2-1,TRBV6-5,-,TGTGCCAGCAGTTACCCTGGCTCCGCGACCAATGAGCAGTTCTTC,CASSYPGSATNEQFF
-,TRBJ1-2,TRBV28,-,TGTGCCAGCAGTTTACACGGGCAGGGGTTCAATGGCTACACCTTC,CASSLHGQGFNGYTF
few,TRBJ1-2,TRBV28,-,TGTGCCAGCAGTCCGGACGGCTATGGCTACACCTTC,CASSPDGYGYTF
few,TRBJ1-3,TRBV28,-,TGTGCCGGAACACAGGGCTCTGGAAACACCATATATTTT,CAGTQGSGNTIYF
-,TRBJ2-7,TRBV28,-,TGTGCCAGCAGTTTAGGGGGGGGCTTAACTTACGAGCAGTACTTC,CASSLGGGLTYEQYF
-,TRBJ2-2,TRBV4-2,-,TGTGCCAGCAGCCATAGGGAGGGGGGGGTGACCGGGGAGCTGTTTTTT,CASSHREGGVTGELFF
-,TRBJ2-4,TRBV10-1,TRBD2,TGCGCCAGAGGACTAGCGGGAGGGCCGTCCAAAAACATTCAGTACTTC,CARGLAGGPSKNIQYF
-,TRBJ2-5,TRBV7-8,TRBD2,TGTGCCAGCATCCTAGGAGCTAGCGGGGGTACCCAGTACTTC,CASILGASGGTQYF
-,TRBJ2-7,TRBV27,-,TGTGCCAGCAGCATAGCGTCAGGCTACGAGCAGTACTTC,CASSIASGYEQYF
-,TRBJ1-2,TRBV2,-,TGTGCCAGCAGTGAAGCGGGGTATGGCTACACCTTC,CASSEAGYGYTF
-,TRBJ2-7,TRBV9,-,TGTGGCAGCGTGGGGGTGGGGTCCTACGAGCAGTACTTC,CGSVGVGSYEQYF
-,TRBJ1-2,TRBV6-1,TRBD1,TGTGCCAGCAAAGGACAGGTAAACGACTATGGCTACACCTTC,CASKGQVNDYGYTF
-,TRBJ2-4,TRBV28,TRBD2,TGTGCCAGCAGTCCCCCGGCGGGGGGGGGCGAAAACATTCAGTACTTC,CASSPPAGGGENIQYF
-,TRBJ2-1,TRBV25-1,TRBD2,TGTGCCAGCAGCCTCACGCGGGGGACCTCCTACAATGAGCAGTTCTTC,CASSLTRGTSYNEQFF
-,TRBJ2-1,TRBV28,-,TGTGCCAGCAGTTCTACAGACTACCTCTCCTACAATGAGCAGTTCTTC,CASSSTDYLSYNEQFF
-,TRBJ1-6,TRBV7-9,TRBD1,TGTGCCAGCAGCTCGGGGGACAGCAATTCACCCCTCCACTTT,CASSSGDSNSPLHF
-,TRBJ1-2,TRBV25-1,TRBD1,TGTGCCAGCAGGGGGACAGGGGCTAACTATGGCTACACCTTC,CASRGTGANYGYTF
-,TRBJ2-7,TRBV7-9,-,TGTGCCAGCAGCTTAAGCCAGGCAAGACCGCTCGAGCAGTACTTC,CASSLSQARPLEQYF
-,TRBJ2-7,TRBV28,TRBD1,TGTGCCAGCAGTTTGGACAGGGGCCCTATCGAGCAGTACTTC,CASSLDRGPIEQYF
-,TRBJ2-6,TRBV7-9,TRBD1,TGTGCCAGCATACAAAGTCGGGACAGGGGTAACCCTGGGGCCAACGTCCTGACTTTC,CASIQSRDRGNPGANVLTF
-,TRBJ2-1,TRBV9,-,TGTGCCAGCAGCGTGAGGGACCACAATGAGCAGTTCTTC,CASSVRDHNEQFF
-,TRBJ2-7,TRBV11-2,-,TGTGCCAGCAGCTTCAAGGGAGGTGGATACGAGCAGTACTTC,CASSFKGGGYEQYF
once,TRBJ1-1,TRBV5-8,-,TGTGCCAGCAACCCCAGAGGGACCACTGAAGCTTTCTTT,CASNPRGTTEAFF
-,TRBJ2-1,TRBV7-2,-,TGTGCCAGCAGCCCTCACCCAGCAGGGCGGTCCTACAATGAGCAGTTCTTC,CASSPHPAGRSYNEQFF
-,TRBJ2-7,TRBV4-3,-,TGCGCCAGCAGCCCGACCGGGACGGTAACCTACGAGCAGTACTTC,CASSPTGTVTYEQYF
-,TRBJ2-5,TRBV6-5,-,TGTGCCAGCAGTTACGGGAAAGAGACCCAGTACTTC,CASSYGKETQYF
-,TRBJ1-1,TRBV7-6,TRBD1,TGTGCCAGCAGCTTAGTGGGACAGGGGGCCACTGAAGCTTTCTTT,CASSLVGQGATEAFF
-,TRBJ1-1,TRBV27,-,TGTGCCAGCAGTTTTACCGGGACCTCTGAAGCTTTCTTT,CASSFTGTSEAFF
few,TRBJ1-5,TRBV2,-,TGTGCCAGCAGTGGGGGGGGCGGCAATCAGCCCCAGCATTTT,CASSGGGGNQPQHF
-,TRBJ2-1,TRBV4-2,TRBD1,TGTGCCAGCAGCCAAGTAGGGACAGTCTACAATGAGCAGTTCTTC,CASSQVGTVYNEQFF
-,TRBJ2-7,TRBV5-4,TRBD1,TGTGCCAGCAGCCCGGGACAGGCGGGGTACGAGCAGTACTTC,CASSPGQAGYEQYF
-,TRBJ2-7,TRBV19,TRBD2,TGTGCCAGTAGTAGGACTAGCGGCTCGGCCTACGAGCAGTACTTC,CASSRTSGSAYEQYF
-,TRBJ2-1,TRBV5-6,-,TGTGCCAGCAGTCAAGGGCTCAATGAGCAGTTCTTC,CASSQGLNEQFF
-,TRBJ1-2,TRBV20-1,-,TGCAGTGCTAGTGGCGGGGCAGTCTACACCTTC,CSASGGAVYTF
-,TRBJ2-5,TRBV19,TRBD1,TGTGCCAGTAGTATAACCGGGACAGGGCAGAGGTACCAAGAGACCCAGTACTTC,CASSITGTGQRYQETQYF
-,TRBJ2-5,TRBV4-1,TRBD1,TGCGCCAGCAGCCAAGCTGGACAGGGCGGCCAAGAGACCCAGTACTTC,CASSQAGQGGQETQYF
-,TRBJ1-1,TRBV5-1,TRBD1,TGCGCCAGCAGCCACAGGACAGGGCAGAAGAACACTGAAGCTTTCTTT,CASSHRTGQKNTEAFF
-,TRBJ2-3,TRBV15,-,TGTGCCACCAGCAGAGATCCCGTCGTTACAGATACGCAGTATTTT,CATSRDPVVTDTQYF
-,TRBJ2-3,TRBV5-1,TRBD2,TGCGCCAGCAGCTTGGATTGGACTAGCGGAGGCTCTAGCACAGATACGCAGTATTTT,CASSLDWTSGGSSTDTQYF
once,TRBJ2-1,TRBV6-1,-,TGTGCCAGCAGGGACTCTCGCCTCGGCTACAATGAGCAGTTCTTC,CASRDSRLGYNEQFF
-,TRBJ2-2,TRBV4-1,TRBD2,TGCGCCAGCAGCCACAGACTAGCGGGGGGACCCATGAACACCGGGGAGCTGTTTTTT,CASSHRLAGGPMNTGELFF
-,TRBJ2-5,TRBV5-1,-,TGCGCCAGCAGGCTAGCCTCTCAAGAGACCCAGTACTTC,CASRLASQETQYF
-,TRBJ1-2,TRBV6-5,-,TGTGCCAGCAGCCCCCAGGGGATGCACGGCTACACCTTC,CASSPQGMHGYTF
-,TRBJ1-6,TRBV6-1,-,TGTGCCAGCAGTGAAGTTGGGGGCTCGTCCTATAATTCACCCCTCCACTTT,CASSEVGGSSYNSPLHF
-,TRBJ2-6,TRBV2,-,TGTGCCAGCAGTGGGAGCTCTGGGGCCAACGTCCTGACTTTC,CASSGSSGANVLTF
-,TRBJ2-2,TRBV28,TRBD1,TGTGCCAGCACTGGGACAGTCCCGACCGGGAAGCTGTTTTTT,CASTGTVPTGKLFF
-,TRBJ2-1,TRBV5-1,TRBD1,TGCGCCAGCAGCTTGGGCGGACAGGACTACAATGAGCAGTTCTTC,CASSLGGQDYNEQFF
-,TRBJ1-1,TRBV4-1,-,TGCGCCAGCAGCCAAGAGGAGATATACACTGAAGCTTTCTTT,CASSQEEIYTEAFF
-,TRBJ2-2,TRBV14,-,TGTGCCAGCAGCCAGCCCCCCGCGGCAGGGAAGGCCGGGGAGCTGTTTTTT,CASSQPPAAGKAGELFF
-,TRBJ1-3,TRBV4-1,-,TGCGCCAGCAGCCAAGTGGGGGAGGACACCATATATTTT,CASSQVGEDTIYF
once,TRBJ2-3,TRBV19,TRBD2,TGTGCCAGTAGTATAAGAACTAGCGGGAGTTGGACAGATACGCAGTATTTT,CASSIRTSGSWTDTQYF
-,TRBJ2-3,TRBV5-1,-,TGCGCCAGCAGCTTGGGCAGGGCGGCAGATACGCAGTATTTT,CASSLGRAADTQYF
-,TRBJ2-1,TRBV2,TRBD2,TGTGCCAGCAGCCGCGCGATAGCGGGGTCCTACAATGAGCAGTTCTTC,CASSRAIAGSYNEQFF
once,TRBJ2-3,TRBV18,-,TGTGCCAGCTCACCATCGGCTCCTAGCACAGATACGCAGTATTTT,CASSPSAPSTDTQYF
-,TRBJ2-3,TRBV5-4,-,TGTGCCAGCAGCCCTACCCTCACTAGCACAGATACGCAGTATTTT,CASSPTLTSTDTQYF